The rows below give T cell receptor beta chains drawn from one sample of a study of blood T cell repertoires in COVID-19. Here immunoSEQ multiplex PCR was the method, and the copy in TCRdb shows in-frame clones only, minus some. The sample yields some 130,000 clones, roughly 85% seen once. Sequencing was carried out using peripheral blood. All receptors come from a man in his fifties or sixties with acute or convalescent COVID-19. Each CDR3 is given with its conserved first and last residue.

V gene | CDR3 protein
TRBV4-3 | CASSPGLEAEAFF
TRBV19 | CASTPQQGSNQPQHF
TRBV4-2 | CASSQGAGHPSYEQYF
TRBV5-4 | CASSLGHFEQYF
TRBV29-1 | CSVTDSTEAFF
TRBV5-1 | CASSVTGAGMNTEAFF
TRBV4-1 | CASSQDSSLASYEQYF
TRBV6-2/TRBV6-3 | CASSSDLLAGGSYNEQFF
TRBV2 | CASSAWGEVNEKLFF
TRBV5-1 | CASSLYSTSTDTQYF
TRBV5-8 | CASSLSGTTYEQYF
TRBV9 | CASSVHGQANTGELFF
TRBV20-1 | CSASTLGSGRETQYF
TRBV30 | CAWSPSRRGEQFF
TRBV7-2 | CASSFRETQYF
TRBV5-6 | CASSLGGSYGYTF
TRBV6-6 | CASSYSREQYF
TRBV15 | CATSRDQQGYGGYTF
TRBV28 | CASRLGLSNYGYTF
TRBV6-2/TRBV6-3 | CASSYGIRELGDTQYF